This T cell receptor beta chain was identified in a study of OX40 agonist ivuxolimab in advanced cancers. The overall study: The drug used for patients, ivuxolimab, was an agonistic anti-OX40 (CD134) antibody. Dosing consisted of intravenous ivuxolimab at 0.01 to 10 mg/kg every 2 weeks.

As for this clone: Its antigen is as yet unknown.

V lost 5 bases to trimming and J lost 5 bases, with 17 bases between them. The CDR3 covers 15 residues. The germline CDR1 and CDR2 sequences are SGHDN and FVKESK. Study results and caveats: Averaged across samples, CD8+ T cells carried more expanded clones than CD4+ did.

Using immunoSEQ multiplex PCR, the repertoire was profiled, and TCRdb retains in-frame clones only, with some absent. The data show around 100,000 clones, 89% seen once. Specimen: CD4+ or CD8+ T cells sorted from blood, collected in a trial of the OX40 agonist ivuxolimab. The V call is TRBV14, the J call TRBJ2-3, with D perhaps TRBD1 (6 bases). The sequence derives from an adult with an advanced solid tumor such as melanoma, head and neck, liver or kidney cancer. CDR3 protein: CASSARTGIGDTQYF. CDR3 in DNA: TGTGCCAGCAGCGCCAGAACAGGGATCGGAGATACGCAGTATTTT. Full variable domain (outside the CDR3, taken from reference TRBV14 and TRBJ2-3): EAGVTQFPSHSVIEKGQTVTLRCDPISGHDNLYWYRRVMGKEIKFLLHFVKESKQDESGMPNNRFLAERTGGTYSTLKVQPAELEDSGVYFCASSARTGIGDTQYFGPGTRLTVL.